The clone carrying this T cell receptor (beta chain) turned up a few times. V was cut by 3 bases and J by 5 bases, with 7 bases left in between. Germline V lookup: CDR1 LGHNT, CDR2 FRNRAP. This CDR3 is built from 12 residues. This entry comes from a study of blood T cell repertoires in COVID-19. As for the study in general: T cells, B-cell-depleted T cells, or PBMCs provided the cDNA or gDNA that served as material.

In the original processing: Estimation of nucleated cell counts relied on the amplification of reference gene primers. Clones were read by immunoSEQ multiplex PCR, and TCRdb kept only the in-frame ones, dropping some. The D gene and trimming were derived from the DNA, and the V and J assignments and clone size from that table. The table has roughly 98,000 clones, approximately 79% seen once; the top ten hold about a tenth. V usage is TRBV12-5 and J usage is TRBJ1-1; D uncertain. Sequenced: peripheral blood. The TCR originated in a man between 70 and 80 years old with active or convalescent COVID-19. CDR3 residues: CASGFLRTEAFF. In nucleotides, the CDR3 is TGTGCTAGTGGTTTTCTTCGTACTGAAGCTTTCTTT.